Sequencing of this TCR beta chain was carried out in a study of blood T cell repertoires in COVID-19. Study as a whole: Italy, Spain and the United States were the sources of the convalescent and acute COVID-19 samples. Nucleic acid was either cDNA or gDNA, and it came from T cells, B-cell-depleted T cells, or PBMCs.

The authors' processing: Reference gene primer amplification gave nucleated cell count estimates. Clones were read by immunoSEQ multiplex PCR, and TCRdb kept only the in-frame ones, dropping some. Clone size and the V and J calls come from that table; the DNA yielded D and trimming. The sample has about 81,000 clones, over 75% seen once; the top ten hold around 15%. Specimen: peripheral blood. This TCR derives from a woman aged 70-85 years with acute or convalescent COVID-19.

The CDR3 nucleotides read TGTGCCAGCAGCCCTGTAGCGGGGGGGTCCAACGGTGAGCAGTTCTTC. It yields the protein CASSPVAGGSNGEQFF. The rearrangement uses TRBV7-6 and TRBJ2-1; 11 bases line up with TRBD2. V lost 5 bases, J lost 9 bases, and 12 bases stayed unmatched. The CDR3 has 16 residues. Germline CDR1 and CDR2: SGHVS and FNYEAQ.